Listed below are T cell receptor beta chains from one sample, sequenced in a study of blood T cells in healthy people across ages. TCRdb independently ran MiXCR on the 5' RACE reads; one entry per CDR3 protein. This sample yields approximately 2,000,000 distinct CDR3 sequences, of which more than 35% are seen a single time; 23% belongs to the top ten. The sample was blood. The receptors here all came from a human donor in good health. CDR3s include the opening cysteine and the closing phenylalanine or tryptophan. D genes are given only for firm matches. Size is omitted from some rows. Given values are once, few, many or a class for expanded clones.

TRBJ1-1	TRBV12-3/TRBV12-4	.	.	CASTPDGGEAFF
TRBJ2-1	TRBV27	.	.	CASSSRYSGNEQFF
TRBJ1-1	TRBV28	.	.	CASSFVQEKTEAFF
TRBJ2-3	TRBV28	.	TRBD2	CASPSPTSGGPDTQYF
TRBJ1-2	TRBV7-2	few	TRBD1	CASSLAGTGGLGHGYTF
TRBJ1-2	TRBV20-1	.	.	CSARVVSANYGYTF
TRBJ1-2	TRBV30	.	.	CAWSVISGQSGYTF
TRBJ2-5	TRBV11-2	many	.	CASSLGTVKETQYF
TRBJ2-3	TRBV7-8	few	.	CASSPSFTDTQYF
TRBJ2-1	TRBV6-1	few	TRBD2	CASSPTSGGYEQFF
TRBJ1-2	TRBV5-5	.	.	CATTGWGSPGHTF
TRBJ2-3	TRBV9	once	.	CASSVQGSDTQYF
TRBJ2-1	TRBV7-2	.	TRBD2	CASSPTSGYDNEQFF
TRBJ2-3	TRBV7-2	.	TRBD1	CANSSRQGRVEQYF
TRBJ2-1	TRBV14	.	TRBD2	CASSQLAGARTYEQFF
TRBJ2-5	TRBV4-2	many	.	CASSHTVGSRYQETQYF
TRBJ2-3	TRBV29-1	.	.	CSVDGDTGGTQYF
TRBJ1-5	TRBV20-1	few	.	CSARIGFDQPQHF
TRBJ1-6	TRBV7-9	.	.	CASSSRGSHLHF
TRBJ2-7	TRBV29-1	.	.	CSVLEEENPYEQYF
TRBJ2-7	TRBV29-1	once	.	CSVGAQGRYEQNF
TRBJ2-7	TRBV7-9	.	.	CASSWVRLSGDEQYF
TRBJ1-6	TRBV12-3/TRBV12-4	.	TRBD1	CASRSYRGGSPHHF
TRBJ1-5	TRBV10-3	.	.	CAIRPDSNQPQHF
TRBJ2-1	TRBV18	.	.	CASSLRISSGQFF
TRBJ2-5	TRBV3-1	.	.	CATIKTEDRETQYF
TRBJ2-3	TRBV12-3/TRBV12-4	.	TRBD2	CASRTSGDFLDTQYF
TRBJ2-2	TRBV7-2	.	.	CASSPAWGGLGELFF
TRBJ1-5	TRBV6-2/TRBV6-3	few	.	CASGEGGQPQHF
TRBJ2-1	TRBV6-2/TRBV6-3	.	.	CASRGDGGGYNEQFF
TRBJ1-5	TRBV12-3/TRBV12-4	once	.	CASSLNSWVSPQHF
TRBJ1-2	TRBV29-1	few	.	CSVRSAEGYTF
TRBJ1-2	TRBV7-9	.	.	CASTPLPGSYGYTF
TRBJ2-1	TRBV10-2	few	.	CASSESLDYENEQFF
TRBJ2-1	TRBV7-9	few	.	CASSPKTVNAYNEQFF
TRBJ1-2	TRBV7-2	.	.	CASSLESGRAGYTF
TRBJ1-5	TRBV5-1	.	TRBD1	CASSLVPGGGGTNQPQHF
TRBJ2-7	TRBV24-1	few	.	CATTCWGYYEQYF
TRBJ1-1	TRBV4-3	few	.	CASSQDAAMNTEAFF
TRBJ2-7	TRBV20-1	.	TRBD1	CSAISPGQGSNEQYF
.	TRBV29-1	few	TRBD1	CSVEKSGQGVGEQYF
TRBJ1-5	TRBV10-3	.	.	CAISESKSNQPQHF
TRBJ2-1	TRBV12-3/TRBV12-4	.	TRBD2	CAGSPTGTSANNEQFF
TRBJ2-3	TRBV20-1	many	TRBD2	CSARAGADTQYF
TRBJ2-3	TRBV6-1	.	TRBD2	CASSENLAGGTTTQGTQYF
TRBJ2-1	TRBV28	.	TRBD2	CASISGGAGLYNEQFF
TRBJ1-2	TRBV24-1	.	.	CATGGGNYGYTF
TRBJ2-1	TRBV6-2/TRBV6-3	.	TRBD2	CASSSLIVLGAGGRLEQFF
TRBJ2-1	TRBV5-1	few	.	CASSLAPVRVGYNEQFF
TRBJ2-5	TRBV5-1	.	TRBD2	CTSSPGLEETQYF
TRBJ2-5	TRBV29-1	few	TRBD1	CSGRNDREEAQYF
TRBJ1-5	TRBV20-1	.	.	CSAAFQGTDNQPQHF
TRBJ1-1	TRBV20-1	.	TRBD1	CSAEAPLTGRTEAFF